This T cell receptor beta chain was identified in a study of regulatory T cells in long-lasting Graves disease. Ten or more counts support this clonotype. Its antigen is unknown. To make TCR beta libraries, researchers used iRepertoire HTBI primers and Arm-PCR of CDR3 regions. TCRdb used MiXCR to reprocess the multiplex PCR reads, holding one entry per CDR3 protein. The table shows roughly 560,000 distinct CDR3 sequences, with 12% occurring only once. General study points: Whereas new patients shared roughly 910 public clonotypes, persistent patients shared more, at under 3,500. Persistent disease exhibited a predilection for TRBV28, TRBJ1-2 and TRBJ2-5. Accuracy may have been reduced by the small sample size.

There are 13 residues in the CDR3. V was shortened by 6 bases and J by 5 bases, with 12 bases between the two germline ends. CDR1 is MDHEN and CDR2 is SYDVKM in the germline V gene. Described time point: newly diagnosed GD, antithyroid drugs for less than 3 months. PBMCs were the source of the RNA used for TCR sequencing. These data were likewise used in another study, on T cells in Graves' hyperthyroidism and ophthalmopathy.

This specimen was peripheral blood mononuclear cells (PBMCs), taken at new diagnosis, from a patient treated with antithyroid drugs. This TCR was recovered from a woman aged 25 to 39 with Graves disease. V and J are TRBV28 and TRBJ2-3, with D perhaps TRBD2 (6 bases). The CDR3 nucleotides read TGTGCCAGCAGACCTACTAGCCTAGATACGCAGTATTTT. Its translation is CASRPTSLDTQYF.